The 17 T cell receptor beta chains given below trace back to one sample, sequenced in a study of T cell clonotyping in hematopoietic cell transplantation. Produced via immunoSEQ multiplex PCR; TCRdb's table is partial and in-frame only. The table has some 15,000 clones, roughly nine tenths seen once. Sequencing was done on a sample of peripheral blood mononuclear cells. These receptors originate from a man aged 50 or older in good health. Some clones in this sample may be carry-over from other donors' samples.

The rearrangement uses TRBV5-4 and TRBJ2-5; 10 bases fit TRBD2. V shed 3 bases and J 5 bases; nucleotides not matched to a gene: 10. Germline values: CDR1 SGHNT, CDR2 YYREEE (reference sequence). There are 16 residues in the CDR3. This chain's CDR3 is CASSYGSGGFRETQYF. The CDR3, as DNA: TGTGCCAGCAGCTACGGTAGCGGGGGGTTCCGGGAGACCCAGTACTTC.

This chain connects TRBV30 to TRBJ1-3; no definite D call. Trimming cost V 2 bases and J 2 bases, with 7 bases left between them. The CDR3 extends over 13 amino acids. The germline V gene encodes CDR1 GTSNPN and CDR2 SVGIG (reference sequence). The CDR3 DNA follows: TGTGCCTGGAGTAAGACGGCTGGAAACACCATATATTTT. Translation: CAWSKTAGNTIYF.

This chain connects TRBV28 to TRBJ2-7; tentatively, D is TRBD1 or TRBD2 (5 bases each). CDR3 length: 14 amino acids. Trimming shortened V by 5 bases and J by 3 bases, and 14 bases separated the two germline ends. Per germline, CDR1 MDHEN and CDR2 SYDVKM. DNA for the CDR3: TGTGCCAGCAGTCCCCCTTTGGGGGTCTACGAGCAGTACTTC. Translated: CASSPPLGVYEQYF.

The chain has TRBV6-5 and TRBJ1-6, with unresolved D. Trimming removed 0 bases at V and 6 bases at J, with 12 bases between. This CDR3 is 16 amino acids long. Per germline, CDR1 MNHEY and CDR2 SVGAGI. CDR3 residues: CASSYSSRQTNSPLHF. The CDR3 bases are TGTGCCAGCAGTTACTCGAGTCGGCAGACTAATTCACCCCTCCACTTT.

This chain connects TRBV30 to TRBJ1-6, with D perhaps matching TRBD1 (5 bases). From germline, CDR1 is GTSNPN and CDR2 SVGIG (reference sequence). V gave up 3 bases and J gave up 7 bases, with 10 bases separating them. The CDR3 length is 13 residues. The CDR3 coding sequence is TGTGCCTGGAGCGGCCAGGGAAATTCACCCCTCCACTTT. Translation: CAWSGQGNSPLHF. The whole variable domain, filled in from reference TRBV30 and TRBJ1-6, reads SQTIHQWPATLVQPVGSPLSLECTVEGTSNPNLYWYRQAAGRGLQLLFYSVGIGQISSEVPQNLSASRPQDRQFILSSKKLLLSDSGFYLCAWSGQGNSPLHFGNGTRLTVT.

The V call is TRBV6-1, the J call TRBJ1-5, with D maybe TRBD1 (6 bases). CDR1 is MNHNS, CDR2 SASEGT, per germline. The germline V and J ends were trimmed by 0 bases and 7 bases, with 13 bases remaining between them. There are 15 residues in the CDR3. CDR3 in amino acids: CASSEALPGQQPQHF. DNA for the CDR3: TGTGCCAGCAGTGAAGCGCTTCCGGGACAACAGCCCCAGCATTTT.

This clone was seen a few times. This CDR3 is CAWSGWGDSNQPQHF. The CDR3 coding sequence is TGTGCCTGGAGTGGTTGGGGGGATAGCAATCAGCCCCAGCATTTT. The chain couples TRBV30 to TRBJ1-5, with a possible D match to TRBD1 (5 bases). The V gene's germline CDR1 is GTSNPN and CDR2 SVGIG (reference sequence). The ends were cut back, 1 base at V and 0 bases at J, with 10 bases in the middle. This CDR3 has 15 residues.

V is TRBV7-6 and J is TRBJ2-7; D perhaps matches TRBD1 (5 bases). Germline values: CDR1 SGHVS, CDR2 FNYEAQ. The CDR3 is 11 amino acids. Trimming left V 6 bases short and J 6 bases short, with 9 bases between. Here the CDR3 reads CASSKRGEQYF. The CDR3 nucleotides are TGTGCCAGCAGTAAAAGGGGCGAGCAGTACTTC.

J is TRBJ2-7 and V is TRBV10-2; D remains unclear. The V and J ends lost 6 bases and 0 bases respectively, with 6 bases between them. The V gene's germline CDR1 is WSHSY and CDR2 SAAADI. This CDR3 region has 12 residues. The CDR3 DNA follows: TGCGCCAGCAGCCAGAGCTCCTACGAGCAGTACTTC. Translated: CASSQSSYEQYF.

This chain connects TRBV6-5 to TRBJ1-2; D is perhaps TRBD1 (5 bases). This CDR3 spans 13 amino acids. CDR1 MNHEY and CDR2 SVGAGI come from the germline V gene. Trimming took off 4 bases at V and 7 bases at J, with 13 bases between the two ends. CDR3 DNA sequence: TGTGCCAGCAGTTTACCGGGGGAGGGTGGCTACACCTTC. It encodes CASSLPGEGGYTF.

The V and J genes are TRBV29-1 and TRBJ1-1; possible D gene TRBD1, 5 bases. The CDR3 runs to 12 residues. Germline V gene sequence: CDR1 SQVTM, CDR2 ANQGSEA. Trimming took 3 bases from V and 4 from J, leaving 9 bases between them. For the CDR3, the DNA is TGCAGCGTTGACGGGGCAGGCACTGAAGCTTTCTTT. This sequence encodes CSVDGAGTEAFF. Using reference TRBV29-1 and TRBJ1-1 for the parts outside the CDR3, the full variable domain is SAVISQKPSRDICQRGTSLTIQCQVDSQVTMMFWYRQQPGQSLTLIATANQGSEATYESGFVIDKFPISRPNLTFSTLTVSNMSPEDSSIYLCSVDGAGTEAFFGQGTRLTVV.

The gene calls are TRBV2 and TRBJ1-5; D not certain. The CDR3 is 14 residues long. The germline V gene has CDR1 SNHLY and CDR2 FYNNEI. V was cut by 8 bases and J by 6 bases, with 17 bases left in between. The CDR3 is CASAPSQIGQPQHF. For the CDR3, the DNA is TGTGCCAGCGCCCCGTCGCAGATCGGTCAGCCCCAGCATTTT.

This chain connects TRBV28 to TRBJ2-1; possibly TRBD1 for D (6 bases). CDR1 MDHEN and CDR2 SYDVKM come from the germline V gene. There are 13 residues in the CDR3. V lost 2 bases, J lost 8 bases, and 10 bases lay in between. For the CDR3, the DNA is TGTGCCAGCAGTTTAACAGGGAGCGATGAGCAGTTCTTC. It translates to CASSLTGSDEQFF.

This clone was detected only once. V gene TRBV30 combines with J gene TRBJ2-7; D call uncertain. Germline-derived CDR1 and CDR2 are GTSNPN and SVGIG (reference sequence). V was pared by 4 bases and J by 3 bases, with 10 bases between. The CDR3 totals 12 residues. The CDR3 DNA reads TGTGCCTGGAAGGATGGCGGCTACGAGCAGTACTTC. Its translation is CAWKDGGYEQYF.

The CDR3 protein is CASSPQFF. CDR3 DNA: TGTGCCAGCAGTCCGCAGTTCTTC. The V call is TRBV2, the J call TRBJ2-1, with D unclear. The CDR3 loop spans 8 amino acids. Trimming removed 5 bases from V and 12 bases from J, with 2 bases in between. Looked up from germline, CDR1 is SNHLY and CDR2 is FYNNEI.

This clone occurred once. J is TRBJ2-7 and V is TRBV6-6; D is undetermined. V gave up 7 bases and J gave up 2 bases, with 9 bases separating them. There are 12 residues in the CDR3. From germline, CDR1 is MNHNY and CDR2 SVGAGI (reference sequence). The CDR3 DNA reads TGTGCCAGCACTGATAATACCTACGAGCAGTACTTC. Translated, it gives CASTDNTYEQYF.

The J gene is TRBJ2-2, the V gene TRBV4-1; unclear D gene. CDR3 length: 12 amino acids. The V end was cut by 1 base, the J end by 5 bases, with 2 bases between. CDR1 and CDR2 (germline): MGHRA, YSYEKL. CDR3 bases: TGCGCCAGCAGCCAAGGGACCGGGGAGCTGTTTTTT. Translation gives CASSQGTGELFF.